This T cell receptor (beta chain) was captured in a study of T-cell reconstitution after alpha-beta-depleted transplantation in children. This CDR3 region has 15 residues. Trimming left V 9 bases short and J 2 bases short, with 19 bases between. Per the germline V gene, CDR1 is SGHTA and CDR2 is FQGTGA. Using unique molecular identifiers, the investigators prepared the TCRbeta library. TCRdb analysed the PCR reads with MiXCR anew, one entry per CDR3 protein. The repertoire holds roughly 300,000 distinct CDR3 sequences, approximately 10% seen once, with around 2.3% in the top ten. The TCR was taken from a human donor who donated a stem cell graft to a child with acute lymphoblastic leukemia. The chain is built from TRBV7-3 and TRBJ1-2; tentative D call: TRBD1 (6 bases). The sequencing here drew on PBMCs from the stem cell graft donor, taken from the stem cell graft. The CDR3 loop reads CASSPGGGENYGYTF. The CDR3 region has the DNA TGTGCCAGTTCGCCTGGGGGGGGCGAGAACTATGGCTACACCTTC. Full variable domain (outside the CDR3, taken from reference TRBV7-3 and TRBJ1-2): GAGVSQTPSNKVTEKGKYVELRCDPISGHTALYWYRQSLGQGPEFLIYFQGTGAADDSGLPNDRFFAVRPEGSVSTLKIQRTERGDSAVYLCASSPGGGENYGYTFGSGTRLTVV.